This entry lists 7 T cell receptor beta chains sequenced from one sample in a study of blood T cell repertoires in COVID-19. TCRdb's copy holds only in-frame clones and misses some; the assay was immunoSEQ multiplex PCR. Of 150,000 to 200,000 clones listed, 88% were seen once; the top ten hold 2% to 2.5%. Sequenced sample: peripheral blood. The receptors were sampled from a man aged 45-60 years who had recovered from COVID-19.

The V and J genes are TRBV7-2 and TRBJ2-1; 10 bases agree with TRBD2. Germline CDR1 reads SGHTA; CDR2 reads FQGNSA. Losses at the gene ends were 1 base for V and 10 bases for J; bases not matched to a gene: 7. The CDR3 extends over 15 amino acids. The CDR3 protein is CASSLESSGSSEQFF. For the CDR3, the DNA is TGTGCCAGCAGCTTAGAGTCTAGCGGGAGTTCCGAGCAGTTCTTC. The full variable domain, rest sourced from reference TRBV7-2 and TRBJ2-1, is GAGVSQSPSNKVTEKGKDVELRCDPISGHTALYWYRQSLGQGLEFLIYFQGNSAPDKSGLPSDRFSAERTGGSVSTLTIQRTQQEDSAVYLCASSLESSGSSEQFFGPGTRLTVL.

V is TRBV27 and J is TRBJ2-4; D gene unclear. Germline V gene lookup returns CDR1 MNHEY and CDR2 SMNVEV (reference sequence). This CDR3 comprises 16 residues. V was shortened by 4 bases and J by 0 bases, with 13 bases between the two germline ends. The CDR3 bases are TGTGCCAGCAGTTGGGCTGCAGGCTTAGCCAAAAACATTCAGTACTTC. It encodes CASSWAAGLAKNIQYF.

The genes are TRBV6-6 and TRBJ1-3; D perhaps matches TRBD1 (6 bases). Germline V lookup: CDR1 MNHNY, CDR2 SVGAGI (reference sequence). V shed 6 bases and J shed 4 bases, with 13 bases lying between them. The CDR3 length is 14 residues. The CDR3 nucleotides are TGTGCCAGCAGACGGCTTACAGGGGGAAACACCATATATTTT. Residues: CASRRLTGGNTIYF.

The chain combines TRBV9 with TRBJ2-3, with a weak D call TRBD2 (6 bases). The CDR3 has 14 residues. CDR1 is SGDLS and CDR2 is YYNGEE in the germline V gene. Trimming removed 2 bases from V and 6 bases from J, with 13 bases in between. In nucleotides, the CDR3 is TGTGCCAGCAGCGTTAGCGGTATAATGGATACGCAGTATTTT. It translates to CASSVSGIMDTQYF.

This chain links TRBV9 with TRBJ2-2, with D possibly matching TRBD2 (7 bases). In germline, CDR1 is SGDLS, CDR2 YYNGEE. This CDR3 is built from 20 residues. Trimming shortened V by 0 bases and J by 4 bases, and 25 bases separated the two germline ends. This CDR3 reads CASSVGVIWVGGHRTGELFF. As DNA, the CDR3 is TGTGCCAGCAGCGTAGGCGTTATTTGGGTCGGGGGGCATCGCACCGGGGAGCTGTTTTTT.

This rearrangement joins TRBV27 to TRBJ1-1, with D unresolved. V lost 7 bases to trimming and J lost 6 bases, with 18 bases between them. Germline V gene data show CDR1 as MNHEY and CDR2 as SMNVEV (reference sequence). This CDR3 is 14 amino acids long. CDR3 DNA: TGTGCCAGCATCCCGACTGCTAGGAGCGCTGAAGCTTTCTTT. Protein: CASIPTARSAEAFF.

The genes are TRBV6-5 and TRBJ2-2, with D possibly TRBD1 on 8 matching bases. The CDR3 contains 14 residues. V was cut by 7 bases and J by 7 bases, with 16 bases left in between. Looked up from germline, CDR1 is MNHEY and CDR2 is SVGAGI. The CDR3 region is CASTTGGGSGELFF. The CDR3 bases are TGTGCCAGCACCACAGGGGGGGGGAGCGGGGAGCTGTTTTTT.